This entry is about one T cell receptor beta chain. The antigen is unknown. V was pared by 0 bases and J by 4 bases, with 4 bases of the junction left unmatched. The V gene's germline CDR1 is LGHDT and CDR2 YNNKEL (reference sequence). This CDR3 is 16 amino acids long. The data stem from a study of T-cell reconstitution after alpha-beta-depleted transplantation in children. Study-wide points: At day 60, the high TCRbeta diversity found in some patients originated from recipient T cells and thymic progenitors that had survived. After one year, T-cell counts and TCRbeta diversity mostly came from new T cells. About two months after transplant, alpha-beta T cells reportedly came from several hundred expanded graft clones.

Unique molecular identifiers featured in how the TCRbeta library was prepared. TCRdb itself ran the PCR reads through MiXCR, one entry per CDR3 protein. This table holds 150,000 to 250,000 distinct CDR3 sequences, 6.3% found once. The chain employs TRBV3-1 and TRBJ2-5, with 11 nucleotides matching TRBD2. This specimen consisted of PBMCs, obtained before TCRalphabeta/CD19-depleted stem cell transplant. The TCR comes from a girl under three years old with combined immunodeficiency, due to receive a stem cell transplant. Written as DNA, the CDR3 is TGTGCCAGCAGCCAAGACGGTCTAGCGGGAGGAGAGACCCAGTACTTC. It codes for CASSQDGLAGGETQYF.